These 15 T cell receptor beta chains came from one sample sequenced in a study of T cells expressing NK-cell markers (dated by TCRdb to 2020 to 2021). Libraries came from 5' RACE. Sequencing took place on an Illumina HiSeq 2000. TCRdb reprocessed the reads and assigns one entry to each CDR3 protein sequence, leaving out DNA. This sample's records show 20,000 to 25,000 distinct CDR3 sequences. 45% to 65% of the sample comes from the top ten. Sequencing used blood T cells: a sorted CD56 or NKG2C T cell subset, CD4+ or CD8+ T cells, or bulk PBMC T cells (not recorded which). These receptors all come from a man aged 18-69 years in good health.

The gene calls are TRBV29-1 and TRBJ2-5; absent DNA, TCRdb's TRBD2 call cannot be checked. The CDR3 is 13 amino acids. Germline values: CDR1 SQVTM, CDR2 ANQGSEA. This chain's CDR3 is CSVDGTYQETQYF.

V gene TRBV6-5 combines with J gene TRBJ1-1; lacking DNA, the TRBD1 call made by TCRdb goes unchecked. The germline V gene has CDR1 MNHEY and CDR2 SVGAGI. This CDR3 is 17 amino acids long. This CDR3 is CASSYRLSDRPNTEAFF.

The chain couples TRBV28 to TRBJ2-1; the D gene TCRdb calls, TRBD2, cannot be checked with no DNA. The CDR3 contains 20 residues. Germline CDR1 and CDR2: MDHEN and SYDVKM. The CDR3 reads CASRRPGLAGAARSYNEQFF.

The chain combines TRBV9 with TRBJ2-3. CDR1 SGDLS and CDR2 YYNGEE come from the germline V gene. The CDR3 runs 13 residues. CDR3 amino acids: CASSVATTDTQYF. Using reference TRBV9 and TRBJ2-3 for the parts outside the CDR3, the full variable domain is DSGVTQTPKHLITATGQRVTLRCSPRSGDLSVYWYQQSLDQGLQFLIQYYNGEERAKGNILERFSAQQFPDLHSELNLSSLELGDSALYFCASSVATTDTQYFGPGTRLTVL.

The chain uses TRBV7-2 and TRBJ2-7; the TCRdb call, TRBD1, lacks DNA for checking. The germline V gene has CDR1 SGHTA and CDR2 FQGNSA. The CDR3 extends over 14 amino acids. CDR3: CASSPGTESYEQYF.

V and J are TRBV14 and TRBJ2-5. Germline CDR1 reads SGHDN; CDR2 reads FVKESK. This CDR3 contains 11 residues. The CDR3: CASSHGETQYF.

This chain links TRBV5-1 with TRBJ2-2; TCRdb designates TRBD2, a call that cannot be tested without DNA. The CDR3 extends over 16 amino acids. Germline CDR1 reads SGHRS; CDR2 reads YFSETQ. CDR3 in amino acids: CASSLLAGPNTGELFF.

This sequence joins TRBV6-2 or TRBV6-3 and TRBJ1-1; TCRdb gives TRBD1 as the D gene, but with no DNA this cannot be confirmed. The germline V gene encodes CDR1 MNHEY and CDR2 SVGEGT. This CDR3 is built from 17 residues. The CDR3: CASRTGGGVRLNTEAFF.

This chain connects TRBV29-1 to TRBJ2-3; TCRdb's assignment of TRBD2 cannot be checked, as there is no DNA. Germline-derived CDR1 and CDR2 are SQVTM and ANQGSEA. CDR3 size: 14 residues. CDR3 in amino acids: CSVAAGGRSDTQYF.

The J gene is TRBJ2-7, the V gene TRBV20-1; TCRdb selects TRBD1, and the lack of DNA leaves this call unchecked. Germline loops: CDR1 DFQATT, CDR2 SNEGSKA (reference sequence). CDR3 length: 15 amino acids. CDR3 in amino acids: CSVSGPTGVSYEQYF.

The chain is built from TRBV28 and TRBJ2-2; no DNA is available, so the TRBD2 call from TCRdb remains unchecked. The germline V gene has CDR1 MDHEN and CDR2 SYDVKM. The CDR3 spans 15 residues. The CDR3 is CASSFGGGASGELFF. Full variable domain (missing parts from reference TRBV28 and TRBJ2-2): DVKVTQSSRYLVKRTGEKVFLECVQDMDHENMFWYRQDPGLGLRLIYFSYDVKMKEKGDIPEGYSVSREKKERFSLILESASTNQTSMYLCASSFGGGASGELFFGEGSRLTVL.

This rearrangement joins TRBV30 to TRBJ1-6. This CDR3 spans 13 amino acids. Looked up from germline, CDR1 is GTSNPN and CDR2 is SVGIG (reference sequence). The chain's CDR3 is CAWSVVDNSPLHF. The variable domain in full, completed from reference TRBV30 and TRBJ1-6, reads SQTIHQWPATLVQPVGSPLSLECTVEGTSNPNLYWYRQAAGRGLQLLFYSVGIGQISSEVPQNLSASRPQDRQFILSSKKLLLSDSGFYLCAWSVVDNSPLHFGNGTRLTVT.

The gene calls are TRBV5-1 and TRBJ1-6. In germline, CDR1 is SGHRS, CDR2 YFSETQ. This CDR3 spans 16 amino acids. CDR3 sequence: CASSLTGSSYNSPLHF.

The chain's CDR3 is CASSLGDANSGYTF. The V call is TRBV7-6, the J call TRBJ1-2; the D gene TCRdb calls, TRBD1, cannot be checked with no DNA. This CDR3 spans 14 amino acids. CDR1 and CDR2 from the germline V gene are SGHVS and FNYEAQ.

V and J are TRBV14 and TRBJ2-7; no DNA is available, so the TRBD1 call from TCRdb remains unchecked. This CDR3 spans 15 amino acids. Germline CDR1 SGHDN, CDR2 FVKESK. This chain's CDR3 is CASSQQRTGNHEQYF. The full variable domain, in which reference TRBV14 and TRBJ2-7 provide the parts outside the CDR3, is EAGVTQFPSHSVIEKGQTVTLRCDPISGHDNLYWYRRVMGKEIKFLLHFVKESKQDESGMPNNRFLAERTGGTYSTLKVQPAELEDSGVYFCASSQQRTGNHEQYFGPGTRLTVT.